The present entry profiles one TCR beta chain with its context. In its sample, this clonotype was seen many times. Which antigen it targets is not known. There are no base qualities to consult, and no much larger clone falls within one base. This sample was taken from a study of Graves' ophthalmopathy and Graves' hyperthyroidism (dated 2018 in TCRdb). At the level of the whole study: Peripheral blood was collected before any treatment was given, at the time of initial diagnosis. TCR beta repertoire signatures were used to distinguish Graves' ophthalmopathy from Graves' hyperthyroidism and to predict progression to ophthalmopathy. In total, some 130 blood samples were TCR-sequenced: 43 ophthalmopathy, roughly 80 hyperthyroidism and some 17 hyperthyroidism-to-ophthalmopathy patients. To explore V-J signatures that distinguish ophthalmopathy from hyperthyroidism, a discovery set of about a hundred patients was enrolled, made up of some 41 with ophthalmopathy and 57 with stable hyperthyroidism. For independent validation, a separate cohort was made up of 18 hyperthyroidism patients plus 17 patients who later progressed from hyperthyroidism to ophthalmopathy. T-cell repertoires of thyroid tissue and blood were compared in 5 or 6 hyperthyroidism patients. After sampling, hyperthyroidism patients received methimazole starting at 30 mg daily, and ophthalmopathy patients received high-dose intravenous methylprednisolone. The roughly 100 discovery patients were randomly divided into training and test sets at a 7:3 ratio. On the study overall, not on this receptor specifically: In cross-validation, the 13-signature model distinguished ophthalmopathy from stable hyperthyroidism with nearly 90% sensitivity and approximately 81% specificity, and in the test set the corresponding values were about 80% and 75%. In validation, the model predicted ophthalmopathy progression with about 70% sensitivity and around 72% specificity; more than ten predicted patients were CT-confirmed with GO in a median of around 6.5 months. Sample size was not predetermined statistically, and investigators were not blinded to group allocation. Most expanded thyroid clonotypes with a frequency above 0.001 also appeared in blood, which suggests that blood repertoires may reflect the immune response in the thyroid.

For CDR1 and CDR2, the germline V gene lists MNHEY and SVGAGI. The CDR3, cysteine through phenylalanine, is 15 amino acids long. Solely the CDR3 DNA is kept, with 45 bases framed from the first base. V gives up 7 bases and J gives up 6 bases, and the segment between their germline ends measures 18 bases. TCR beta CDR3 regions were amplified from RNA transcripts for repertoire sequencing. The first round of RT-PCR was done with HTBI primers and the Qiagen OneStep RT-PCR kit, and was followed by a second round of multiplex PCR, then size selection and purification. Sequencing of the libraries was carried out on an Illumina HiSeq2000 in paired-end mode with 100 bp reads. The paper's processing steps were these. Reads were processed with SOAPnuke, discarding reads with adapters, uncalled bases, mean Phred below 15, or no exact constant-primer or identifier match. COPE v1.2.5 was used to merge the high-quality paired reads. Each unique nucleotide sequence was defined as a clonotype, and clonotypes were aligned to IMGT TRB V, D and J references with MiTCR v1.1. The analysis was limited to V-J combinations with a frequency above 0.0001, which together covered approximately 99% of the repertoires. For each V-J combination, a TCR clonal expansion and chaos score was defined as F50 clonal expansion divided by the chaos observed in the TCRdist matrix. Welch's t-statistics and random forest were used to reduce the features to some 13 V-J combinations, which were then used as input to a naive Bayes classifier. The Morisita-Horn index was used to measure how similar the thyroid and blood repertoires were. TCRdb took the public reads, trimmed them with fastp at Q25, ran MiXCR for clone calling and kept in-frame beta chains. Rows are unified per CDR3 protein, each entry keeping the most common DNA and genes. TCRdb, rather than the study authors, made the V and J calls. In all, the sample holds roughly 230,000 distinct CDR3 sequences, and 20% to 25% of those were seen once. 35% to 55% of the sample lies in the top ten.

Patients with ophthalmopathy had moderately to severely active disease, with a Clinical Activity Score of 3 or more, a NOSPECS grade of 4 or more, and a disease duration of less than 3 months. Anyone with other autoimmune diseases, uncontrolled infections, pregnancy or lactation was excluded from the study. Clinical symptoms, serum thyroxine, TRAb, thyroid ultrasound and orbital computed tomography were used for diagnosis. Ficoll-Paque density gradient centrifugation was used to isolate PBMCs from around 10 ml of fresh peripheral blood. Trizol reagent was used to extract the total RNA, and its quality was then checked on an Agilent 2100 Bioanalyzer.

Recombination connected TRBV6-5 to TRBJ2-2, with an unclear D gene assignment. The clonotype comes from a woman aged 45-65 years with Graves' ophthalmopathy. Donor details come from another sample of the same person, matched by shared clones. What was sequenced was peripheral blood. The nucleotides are TGTGCCAGCACCCTAACCCGCAGAAGGGCCGGGGAGCTGTTTTTT. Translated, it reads CASTLTRRRAGELFF.